This T cell receptor beta chain was documented in a study of technical replicates of blood from a few donors. After removal of 3 bases from V and 2 bases from J, the junction contained 7 bases not matched to a gene. CDR3 size: 15 residues. CDR1 SGHTS and CDR2 YDEGEE come from the germline V gene. Repertoires were generated with immunoSEQ multiplex PCR, while TCRdb's copy carries only in-frame clones and drops some. The profile covers 70,000 to 85,000 clones, with about 97% appearing a single time and 0.18% taken by the ten largest. Sequencing used T cells isolated from PBMCs. The receptor was isolated from a human donor in good health. The rearrangement uses TRBV5-8 and TRBJ2-7; 8 nucleotides agree with TRBD2. CDR3 protein: CASSSFSGAPYEQYF. In DNA, the CDR3 is TGTGCCAGCAGCTCCTTTAGCGGGGCTCCCTACGAGCAGTACTTC.